These T cell receptor beta chains were read from a single sample in a study of shared clonotypes between healthy human individuals. Clones were read by immunoSEQ multiplex PCR, and TCRdb kept only the in-frame ones, dropping some. The sample comprises about 1.4 million clones, 95% to 97% of which are singletons, and over 1% rests with the top ten. Sequenced sample: naive CD4+ T cells sorted from blood. Receptors were obtained from a man between 25 and 39 years old in good health. CDR3s include the opening cysteine and the closing phenylalanine or tryptophan.

v_call: TRBV7-2
j_call: TRBJ1-1
cdr3_aa: CASSLGQALEAFF

v_call: TRBV10-2
j_call: TRBJ2-3
cdr3_aa: CASSRRSAIHTDTQYF

v_call: TRBV6-5
j_call: TRBJ1-6
cdr3_aa: CASSQGARSPLHF

v_call: TRBV11-2
j_call: TRBJ2-1
cdr3_aa: CASSTSSGRGQEEQFF

v_call: TRBV18
j_call: TRBJ1-4
cdr3_aa: CASSPLGRGLLGEKLFF

v_call: TRBV29-1
j_call: TRBJ2-7
cdr3_aa: CSVGDSSYEQYF

v_call: TRBV7-8
j_call: TRBJ1-1
cdr3_aa: CASSLRGGAKGNTEAFF

v_call: TRBV18
j_call: TRBJ1-1
cdr3_aa: CASSSRQGQRNTEAFF

v_call: TRBV28
j_call: TRBJ1-5
cdr3_aa: CASITGGGGYQPQHF

v_call: TRBV7-9
j_call: TRBJ1-1
cdr3_aa: CASSLVGVNTEAFF

v_call: TRBV7-6
j_call: TRBJ2-3
cdr3_aa: CASSFSGGTITDTQYF

v_call: TRBV5-1
j_call: TRBJ2-7
cdr3_aa: CASSSDRGSSYEQYF

v_call: TRBV5-1
j_call: TRBJ2-1
cdr3_aa: CASSLAYSSSYNEQFF

v_call: TRBV29-1
j_call: TRBJ2-1
cdr3_aa: CSANRDRGLRQFF

v_call: TRBV4-3
j_call: TRBJ2-5
cdr3_aa: CASSPDRGETQYF

v_call: TRBV30
j_call: TRBJ1-3
cdr3_aa: CAWNGLTGNTIYF

v_call: TRBV5-1
j_call: TRBJ2-3
cdr3_aa: CASSFPGLGTDTQYF

v_call: TRBV28
j_call: TRBJ1-5
cdr3_aa: CASSLLQGAWDNQPQHF

v_call: TRBV25-1
j_call: TRBJ2-3
cdr3_aa: CASSAGTSWADTQYF

v_call: TRBV29-1
j_call: TRBJ1-2
cdr3_aa: CSVSRRGSYGYTF

v_call: TRBV27
j_call: TRBJ1-5
cdr3_aa: CASSETGGSGNQPQHF

v_call: TRBV11-3
j_call: TRBJ2-3
cdr3_aa: CASSPPSLDTQYF

v_call: TRBV4-3
j_call: TRBJ2-7
cdr3_aa: CASSQVSLGQPGKYEQYF

v_call: TRBV7-2
j_call: TRBJ2-7
cdr3_aa: CASSSRRGGSKSYEQYF

v_call: TRBV6-5
j_call: TRBJ2-2
cdr3_aa: CASRRGTGELFF

v_call: TRBV10-3
j_call: TRBJ2-7
cdr3_aa: CAISFTSRSGEQYF

v_call: TRBV9
j_call: TRBJ2-3
cdr3_aa: CASSDLAEFSTDTQYF

v_call: TRBV28
j_call: TRBJ2-1
cdr3_aa: CASAPASYNEQFF

v_call: TRBV28
j_call: TRBJ1-4
cdr3_aa: CASSLLGGENEKLFF

v_call: TRBV5-1
j_call: TRBJ1-2
cdr3_aa: CASSYRDRADGYTF

v_call: TRBV28
j_call: TRBJ1-2
cdr3_aa: CASSSGQGDGYTF

v_call: TRBV6-5
j_call: TRBJ2-5
cdr3_aa: CASSSTGETQYF

v_call: TRBV5-1
j_call: TRBJ2-7
cdr3_aa: CASSSRDTSGAYEQYF

v_call: TRBV6-6
j_call: TRBJ2-5
cdr3_aa: CASSYRRGTDGETQYF

v_call: TRBV18
j_call: TRBJ2-5
cdr3_aa: CASSPPLLGKETQYF

v_call: TRBV9
j_call: TRBJ2-1
cdr3_aa: CAWGGFKMEQFF

v_call: TRBV19
j_call: TRBJ1-5
cdr3_aa: CASSLPGVEPQHF

v_call: TRBV10-2
j_call: TRBJ1-2
cdr3_aa: CASSSGAFLANYGYTF

v_call: TRBV10-1
j_call: TRBJ1-4
cdr3_aa: CASRGSTDEKLFF

v_call: TRBV25-1
j_call: TRBJ1-2
cdr3_aa: CASSLGGAYGYTF

v_call: TRBV11-2
j_call: TRBJ2-7
cdr3_aa: CASSLVPGGYEQYF

v_call: TRBV27
j_call: TRBJ2-2
cdr3_aa: CASSLISIRTSGSNGELFF

v_call: TRBV30
j_call: TRBJ2-5
cdr3_aa: CAWSPGTQETQYF

v_call: TRBV18
j_call: TRBJ1-5
cdr3_aa: CASSPRQGGLSAQHF

v_call: TRBV5-1
j_call: TRBJ2-6
cdr3_aa: CASRNDPSGANVLTF

v_call: TRBV5-1
j_call: TRBJ2-1
cdr3_aa: CASSHQSAGGSRALFF

v_call: TRBV10-3
j_call: TRBJ1-2
cdr3_aa: CAISSGQTNYGYTF

v_call: TRBV5-1
j_call: TRBJ2-7
cdr3_aa: CASSLEGQGFEQYF

v_call: TRBV18
j_call: TRBJ2-7
cdr3_aa: CASSPGGADREQYF

v_call: TRBV28
j_call: TRBJ2-7
cdr3_aa: CASGPTSGIQTYEQYF